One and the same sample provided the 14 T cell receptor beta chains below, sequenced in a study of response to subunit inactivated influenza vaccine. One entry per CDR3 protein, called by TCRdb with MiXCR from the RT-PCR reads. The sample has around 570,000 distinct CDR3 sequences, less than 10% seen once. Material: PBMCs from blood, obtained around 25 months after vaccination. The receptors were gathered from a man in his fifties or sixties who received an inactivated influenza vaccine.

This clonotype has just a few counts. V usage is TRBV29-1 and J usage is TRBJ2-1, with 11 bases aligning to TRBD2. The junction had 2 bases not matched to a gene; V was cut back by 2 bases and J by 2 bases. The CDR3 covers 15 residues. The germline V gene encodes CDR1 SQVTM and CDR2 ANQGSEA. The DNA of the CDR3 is TGCAGCGTTGAAATACTAGCGGGAGCCTACAATGAGCAGTTCTTC. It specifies CSVEILAGAYNEQFF.

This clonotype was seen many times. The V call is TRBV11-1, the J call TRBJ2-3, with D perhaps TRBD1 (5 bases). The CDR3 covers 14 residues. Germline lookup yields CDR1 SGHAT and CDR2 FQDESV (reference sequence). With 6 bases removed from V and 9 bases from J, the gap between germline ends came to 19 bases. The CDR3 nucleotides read TGTGCCAGCAGTCCAGACCCAATTTCAGGGACGCAGTATTTT. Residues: CASSPDPISGTQYF. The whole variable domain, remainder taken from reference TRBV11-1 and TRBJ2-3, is EAEVAQSPRYKITEKSQAVAFWCDPISGHATLYWYRQILGQGPELLVQFQDESVVDDSQLPKDRFSAERLKGVDSTLKIQPAELGDSAMYLCASSPDPISGTQYFGPGTRLTVL.

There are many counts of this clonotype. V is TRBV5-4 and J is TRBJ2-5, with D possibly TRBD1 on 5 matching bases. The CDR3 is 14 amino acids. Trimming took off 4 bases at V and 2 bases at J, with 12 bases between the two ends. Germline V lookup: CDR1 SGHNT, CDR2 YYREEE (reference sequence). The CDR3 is CASSRDSRQETQYF. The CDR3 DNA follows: TGTGCCAGCAGCCGAGACAGCCGACAAGAGACCCAGTACTTC.

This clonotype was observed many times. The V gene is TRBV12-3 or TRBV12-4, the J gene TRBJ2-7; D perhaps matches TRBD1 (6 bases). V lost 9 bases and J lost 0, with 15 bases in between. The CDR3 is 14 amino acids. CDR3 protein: CASRTVSSSYEQYF. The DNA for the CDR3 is TGTGCCAGTAGGACAGTTAGTAGCTCCTACGAGCAGTACTTC.

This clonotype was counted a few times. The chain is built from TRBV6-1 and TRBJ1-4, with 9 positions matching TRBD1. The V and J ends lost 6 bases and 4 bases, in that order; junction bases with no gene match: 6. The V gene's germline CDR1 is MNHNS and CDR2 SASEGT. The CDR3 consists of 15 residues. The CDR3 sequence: CASRTGGSGNEKLFF. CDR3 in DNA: TGTGCCAGCAGGACAGGGGGTTCGGGTAATGAAAAACTGTTTTTT.

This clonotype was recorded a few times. CDR3 in amino acids: CASSESRQLTSYEQYF. The CDR3 region has the DNA TGCGCCAGCAGTGAGTCGCGACAACTGACCTCCTACGAGCAGTACTTC. This chain joins TRBV10-2 and TRBJ2-7; D unresolved. The CDR3 loop spans 16 amino acids. Germline CDR1 and CDR2: WSHSY and SAAADI. Trimming removed 0 bases from V and 0 bases from J, with 12 bases in between.

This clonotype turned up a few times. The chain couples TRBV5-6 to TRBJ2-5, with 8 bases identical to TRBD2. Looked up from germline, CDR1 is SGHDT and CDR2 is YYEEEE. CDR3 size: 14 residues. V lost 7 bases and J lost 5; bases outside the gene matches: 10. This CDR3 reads CASRESGRSETQYF. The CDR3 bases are TGTGCCAGCCGAGAAAGCGGGAGATCGGAGACCCAGTACTTC. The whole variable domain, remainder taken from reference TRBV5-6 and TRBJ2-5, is DAGVTQSPTHLIKTRGQQVTLRCSPKSGHDTVSWYQQALGQGPQFIFQYYEEEERQRGNFPDRFSGHQFPNYSSELNVNALLLGDSALYLCASRESGRSETQYFGPGTRLLVL.

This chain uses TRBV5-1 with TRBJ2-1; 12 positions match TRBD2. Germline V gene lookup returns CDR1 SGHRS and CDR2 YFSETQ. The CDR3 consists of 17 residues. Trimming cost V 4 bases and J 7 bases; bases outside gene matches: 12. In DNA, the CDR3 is TGCGCCAGCAGCCCCAGAGGGCGACTAGCGGGAGTTAATGAGCAGTTCTTC. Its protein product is CASSPRGRLAGVNEQFF.

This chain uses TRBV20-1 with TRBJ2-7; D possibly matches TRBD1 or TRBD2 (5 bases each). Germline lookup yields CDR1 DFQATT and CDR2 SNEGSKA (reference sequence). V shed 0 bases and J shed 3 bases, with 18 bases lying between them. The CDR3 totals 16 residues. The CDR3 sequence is CSARDRRTSAGYEQYF. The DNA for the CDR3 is TGCAGTGCTAGAGATCGACGGACATCCGCGGGCTACGAGCAGTACTTC.

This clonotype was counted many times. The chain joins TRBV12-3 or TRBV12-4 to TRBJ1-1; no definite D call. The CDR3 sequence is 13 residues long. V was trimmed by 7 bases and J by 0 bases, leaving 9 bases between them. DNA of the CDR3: TGTGCCAGCATGTTGGTACTGAACACTGAAGCTTTCTTT. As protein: CASMLVLNTEAFF.

The CDR3 bases are TGTGCCACCAGTGGACGGGAGGTAGGAGATACGCAGTATTTT. Translating it yields CATSGREVGDTQYF. This chain uses TRBV24-1 with TRBJ2-3, with 7 nucleotides matching TRBD2. V lost 5 bases, J lost 5 bases, and 6 bases stayed unmatched. The CDR3 consists of 14 residues. CDR1 and CDR2 (germline): KGHDR, SFDVKD.

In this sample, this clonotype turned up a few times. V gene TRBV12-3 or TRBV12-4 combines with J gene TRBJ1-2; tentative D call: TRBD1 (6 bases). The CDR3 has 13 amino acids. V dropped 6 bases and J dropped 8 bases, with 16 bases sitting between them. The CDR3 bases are TGTGCCAGCAGCTGGGTGCAGGGGAACGGCTACACCTTC. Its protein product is CASSWVQGNGYTF.

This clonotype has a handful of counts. The CDR3, as DNA: TGCGCCAGCAGCCAAGAACGCTCCTATAATTCACCCCTCCACTTT. This sequence encodes CASSQERSYNSPLHF. The chain combines TRBV4-1 with TRBJ1-6; D remains unclear. V lost 0 bases and J 0 bases, leaving 3 bases between the germline ends. This CDR3 contains 15 residues. Germline assignment: CDR1 MGHRA and CDR2 YSYEKL.

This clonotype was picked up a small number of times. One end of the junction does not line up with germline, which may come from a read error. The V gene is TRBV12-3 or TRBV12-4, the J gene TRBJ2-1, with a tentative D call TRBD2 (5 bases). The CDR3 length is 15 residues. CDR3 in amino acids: CASSLARPGYNEQFF. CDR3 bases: TGTGCCAGCAGTCTAGCCAGGCCCGGGTACAATGAGCAGTTCTTC.